A selection of T cell receptor beta chains follows, all from one sample in a study of T cell responses to AZD1222 COVID-19 vaccine. Profiled with immunoSEQ multiplex PCR; TCRdb holds only in-frame clones, not every one. Altogether 90,000 to 120,000 clones are present, 80% to 95% being singletons, with the ten largest covering around 6.6%. Sequencing was performed on peripheral blood, taken 28 days after the second AZD1222 dose. These receptor sequences come from an adult who received the AZD1222 COVID-19 vaccine. Both conserved end residues are part of each CDR3. D genes are given only for firm matches. A clone size is listed for some rows: how often the clone was seen (once, few, many), or a class if it is expanded.

CDR3 DNA: TGTGCCAGCAGCGTGGACAGGGGGACCTATGGCTACACCTTC; CDR3 protein: CASSVDRGTYGYTF; clone size: .; V gene: TRBV5-5; D gene: TRBD1; J gene: TRBJ1-2
CDR3 DNA: TGTGCCAGCAGCTTAGCGGTAGGACATCCGAACACTGAAGCTTTCTTT; CDR3 protein: CASSLAVGHPNTEAFF; clone size: .; V gene: TRBV7-2; D gene: .; J gene: TRBJ1-1
CDR3 DNA: TGTGCCAGCTCCCCTTCAGGGGGGAGATTCGAGCAGTACTTC; CDR3 protein: CASSPSGGRFEQYF; clone size: .; V gene: TRBV18; D gene: .; J gene: TRBJ2-7
CDR3 DNA: TGTGCCAGCAGCAAAGTGAAAGGTATTGGGGGCTACACCTTC; CDR3 protein: CASSKVKGIGGYTF; clone size: .; V gene: TRBV21-1; D gene: .; J gene: TRBJ1-2
CDR3 DNA: TGTGCCAGCTCACGGGACAGGCGTTATCAGCCCCAGCATTTT; CDR3 protein: CASSRDRRYQPQHF; clone size: .; V gene: TRBV18; D gene: TRBD1; J gene: TRBJ1-5
CDR3 DNA: TGTGCCAGCAGCCAAGGCCTGGACAGGGGTCGAACTGAAGCTTTCTTT; CDR3 protein: CASSQGLDRGRTEAFF; clone size: .; V gene: TRBV3-1/TRBV3-2; D gene: TRBD1; J gene: TRBJ1-1
CDR3 DNA: TGTGCCAGCACCGGGACAGGGGGCTACGAGCAGTACTTC; CDR3 protein: CASTGTGGYEQYF; clone size: .; V gene: TRBV6-5; D gene: TRBD1; J gene: TRBJ2-7
CDR3 DNA: TGTGCCAGCTCACCGGGACAGGGTCCCACTGAAGCTTTCTTT; CDR3 protein: CASSPGQGPTEAFF; clone size: .; V gene: TRBV18; D gene: TRBD1; J gene: TRBJ1-1
CDR3 DNA: TGCGCCAGCACCCGGGAAAGCCCAAGGAACACTGAAGCTTTCTTT; CDR3 protein: CASTRESPRNTEAFF; clone size: few; V gene: TRBV5-1; D gene: .; J gene: TRBJ1-1
CDR3 DNA: TGTGCCAGCAGCCCAATACAGGGGGTTCACTATGGCTACACCTTC; CDR3 protein: CASSPIQGVHYGYTF; clone size: .; V gene: TRBV5-6; D gene: TRBD1; J gene: TRBJ1-2
CDR3 DNA: TGCAGTAAACCAGGGGGAGATGGCTACACCTTC; CDR3 protein: CSKPGGDGYTF; clone size: .; V gene: TRBV20-1; D gene: TRBD1; J gene: TRBJ1-2
CDR3 DNA: TGTGCCAGCAGTTCCACCGGAGGTCTGAGAATATATTTT; CDR3 protein: CASSSTGGLRIYF; clone size: .; V gene: TRBV28; D gene: .; J gene: TRBJ1-3
CDR3 DNA: TGTGCCAGCAGTTACTGGATTCGACAGACCTTCTATGGCTACACCTTC; CDR3 protein: CASSYWIRQTFYGYTF; clone size: .; V gene: TRBV6-7; D gene: .; J gene: TRBJ1-2
CDR3 DNA: TGTGCCAGCTCAGTGATCTGGGCGGGCATCAATGAGCAGTTCTTC; CDR3 protein: CASSVIWAGINEQFF; clone size: .; V gene: TRBV6-4; D gene: .; J gene: TRBJ2-1
CDR3 DNA: TGTGCCAGTAGCAAGACAGGGAGCTCCTACGAGCAGTACTTC; CDR3 protein: CASSKTGSSYEQYF; clone size: .; V gene: TRBV19; D gene: TRBD1; J gene: TRBJ2-7
CDR3 DNA: TGTGCCAGCAGCTTCCCGGGACCGCTCTCTGGAAACACCATATATTTT; CDR3 protein: CASSFPGPLSGNTIYF; clone size: .; V gene: TRBV5-6; D gene: .; J gene: TRBJ1-3
CDR3 DNA: TGCGCCAGCAGCAAGGGACAGGGGGCTTTTGGAAACACCATATATTTT; CDR3 protein: CASSKGQGAFGNTIYF; clone size: .; V gene: TRBV4-1; D gene: TRBD1; J gene: TRBJ1-3
CDR3 DNA: TGTGCCAGCACCCCAGGGGAGGCAAACACCGGGGAGCTGTTTTTT; CDR3 protein: CASTPGEANTGELFF; clone size: .; V gene: TRBV7-2; D gene: .; J gene: TRBJ2-2
CDR3 DNA: TGTGCCAGCAGCTTGGCTACTAGCGGGCCGACCAATGAGCAGTTCTTC; CDR3 protein: CASSLATSGPTNEQFF; clone size: .; V gene: TRBV5-4; D gene: TRBD2; J gene: TRBJ2-1
CDR3 DNA: TGTGCCAGCACCTTCCTAAGACCGAGCTCCTATAATTCACCCCTCCACTTT; CDR3 protein: CASTFLRPSSYNSPLHF; clone size: .; V gene: TRBV27; D gene: .; J gene: TRBJ1-6
CDR3 DNA: TGTGCCAGCAGAACGGGGCATCTCTACGAGCAGTACTTC; CDR3 protein: CASRTGHLYEQYF; clone size: .; V gene: TRBV27; D gene: .; J gene: TRBJ2-7
CDR3 DNA: TGTGCCAGCTACCCGGGGTATGGCGAGCAGTACTTC; CDR3 protein: CASYPGYGEQYF; clone size: .; V gene: TRBV6-5; D gene: .; J gene: TRBJ2-7
CDR3 DNA: TGCAGTGCTAGAAGGTGGAATGAGCAGTTCTTC; CDR3 protein: CSARRWNEQFF; clone size: .; V gene: TRBV20-1; D gene: .; J gene: TRBJ2-1
CDR3 DNA: TGTGCCAGCAGTGACTTGGACGGGAAGAGTGGGGAGCTGTTTTTT; CDR3 protein: CASSDLDGKSGELFF; clone size: .; V gene: TRBV2; D gene: .; J gene: TRBJ2-2
CDR3 DNA: TGTGCCAGCAGCTTAGCCCCCCGGCTAGCGGGAGCTTCCACAGATACGCAGTATTTT; CDR3 protein: CASSLAPRLAGASTDTQYF; clone size: .; V gene: TRBV7-8; D gene: TRBD2; J gene: TRBJ2-3
CDR3 DNA: TGTGCCAGCAGTCGATACACAGATACGCAGTATTTT; CDR3 protein: CASSRYTDTQYF; clone size: .; V gene: TRBV6-2/TRBV6-3; D gene: .; J gene: TRBJ2-3
CDR3 DNA: TGTGCCAGCAGTCCGGGACTGAACTACGAGCAGTACTTC; CDR3 protein: CASSPGLNYEQYF; clone size: .; V gene: TRBV27; D gene: .; J gene: TRBJ2-7
CDR3 DNA: TGTGCCAGCAGTTACTCGGGGGGATGGGATAATTCACCCCTCCACTTT; CDR3 protein: CASSYSGGWDNSPLHF; clone size: .; V gene: TRBV6-5; D gene: .; J gene: TRBJ1-6
CDR3 DNA: TGTGCCAGCAGCCCAAGTAGGGGTGGCAATCAGCCCCAGCATTTT; CDR3 protein: CASSPSRGGNQPQHF; clone size: once; V gene: TRBV7-2; D gene: .; J gene: TRBJ1-5
CDR3 DNA: TGTGCCACCAGTGAATCCGGGAACTATGGCTACACCTTC; CDR3 protein: CATSESGNYGYTF; clone size: .; V gene: TRBV24-1; D gene: .; J gene: TRBJ1-2
CDR3 DNA: TGTGCCAGCAGTTTATCGGGGGCTGGGGCCAACGTCCTGACTTTC; CDR3 protein: CASSLSGAGANVLTF; clone size: .; V gene: TRBV27; D gene: .; J gene: TRBJ2-6
CDR3 DNA: TGTGCCAGCAGCGTAGATGATGAGCAGTTCTTC; CDR3 protein: CASSVDDEQFF; clone size: .; V gene: TRBV9; D gene: .; J gene: TRBJ2-1
CDR3 DNA: TGTGCCAGCAGCGTACAGGGAGCCTATAATTCACCCCTCCACTTT; CDR3 protein: CASSVQGAYNSPLHF; clone size: .; V gene: TRBV6-6; D gene: .; J gene: TRBJ1-6
CDR3 DNA: TGTGCCAACACTCAGGGTCCGGGAAGGGGAGACACTGAAGCTTTCTTT; CDR3 protein: CANTQGPGRGDTEAFF; clone size: .; V gene: TRBV18; D gene: .; J gene: TRBJ1-1
CDR3 DNA: TGTGCCAGCAGCTTAGTGGGACAGGGTCTAGAAAAACTGTTTTTT; CDR3 protein: CASSLVGQGLEKLFF; clone size: .; V gene: TRBV7-9; D gene: TRBD1; J gene: TRBJ1-4
CDR3 DNA: TGTGCCAGCAGTTTAGGGGGATTTGGAAACACCATATATTTT; CDR3 protein: CASSLGGFGNTIYF; clone size: .; V gene: TRBV27; D gene: .; J gene: TRBJ1-3
CDR3 DNA: TGTGCCAGCAGCTTGGGCAGCCATCTAACCTACGAGCAGTACTTC; CDR3 protein: CASSLGSHLTYEQYF; clone size: once; V gene: TRBV5-6; D gene: .; J gene: TRBJ2-7
CDR3 DNA: TGTGCCACCAGCGTATCCGGCTCCTACGAGCAGTACTTC; CDR3 protein: CATSVSGSYEQYF; clone size: .; V gene: TRBV15; D gene: .; J gene: TRBJ2-7
CDR3 DNA: TGTGCCAGCAGCTCCGACAGGGTTAGCAATCAGCCCCAGCATTTT; CDR3 protein: CASSSDRVSNQPQHF; clone size: once; V gene: TRBV7-9; D gene: TRBD1; J gene: TRBJ1-5